Below, 30 T cell receptor beta chains from the same sample are listed, as sequenced in a study of T cell repertoires in cytomegalovirus infection. Antigens for these TCRs are unknown. MiXCR, applied by TCRdb to the reads, yields one record per CDR3 protein. The data show about 480,000 distinct CDR3 sequences, with 30% to 40% seen just once and roughly 16% held by the top ten. The source was cultured PBMCs, collected from culture after CMV antigen stimulation. These receptors all stem from a human donor in good health (CMV status not recorded). Some clones in this sample may be carry-over from other donors' samples.

This clonotype appeared a few times. The chain recombines TRBV11-2 with TRBJ2-3, with 8 bases identical to TRBD2. V was pared by 0 bases and J by 4 bases, with 6 bases of the junction left unmatched. This CDR3 has 16 residues. Germline CDR1 is SGHAT and CDR2 is FQNNGV. Here the CDR3 DNA reads TGTGCCAGCAGCTTAGATCGCTCAGCGGGAGCAGATACGCAGTATTTT. Translation: CASSLDRSAGADTQYF.

The rearrangement links TRBV2 to TRBJ2-1; D perhaps matches TRBD2 (6 bases). CDR3 length equals 14 residues. The V end was cut by 7 bases, the J end by 2 bases, with 12 bases between. Per the germline V gene, CDR1 is SNHLY and CDR2 is FYNNEI. The CDR3 nucleotides are TGTGCCAGCAAGGACGGGAGTCCCTACAATGAGCAGTTCTTC. This sequence encodes CASKDGSPYNEQFF.

This clonotype has a handful of counts. The V gene is TRBV28, the J gene TRBJ1-2; weak D call: TRBD1 (6 bases). This CDR3 spans 14 amino acids. V was trimmed by 6 bases and J by 5 bases, leaving 16 bases between them. Germline V lookup: CDR1 MDHEN, CDR2 SYDVKM. CDR3 residues: CASRGHSRLYGYTF. In DNA, the CDR3 is TGTGCCAGCAGGGGACACAGCCGATTATATGGCTACACCTTC.

This rearrangement joins TRBV24-1 to TRBJ2-5, with a tentative D call TRBD1 (5 bases). Germline CDR1 is KGHDR and CDR2 is SFDVKD. V was shortened by 4 bases and J by 1 base, with 12 bases between the two germline ends. This CDR3 contains 15 residues. The CDR3 DNA sequence: TGTGCCACCAGTGAGAAAGACAGTCGCCAAGAGACCCAGTACTTC. This codes for CATSEKDSRQETQYF.

This clonotype was seen only a few times. This CDR3 reads CASSTRAANEQFF. The CDR3 DNA is TGTGCCAGCAGTACTCGGGCCGCTAATGAGCAGTTCTTC. The rearrangement uses TRBV6-6 and TRBJ2-1, with no clear D. Between the trimmed V and J ends, which lost 5 bases and 7 bases, there was a span of 12 bases. CDR3 length: 13 residues. From germline, CDR1 is MNHNY and CDR2 SVGAGI (reference sequence).

The chain links TRBV12-5 to TRBJ1-2; 8 bases are shared with TRBD1. After removal of 1 base from V and 0 bases from J, the junction contained 1 base not matched to a gene. This CDR3 is built from 15 residues. Per germline, CDR1 LGHNT and CDR2 FRNRAP. CDR3 loop: CASGLGTGTNYGYTF. The CDR3 DNA follows: TGTGCTAGTGGTTTGGGGACAGGGACTAACTATGGCTACACCTTC.

The genes are TRBV19 and TRBJ2-3; 10 nucleotides match TRBD2. V was pared by 5 bases and J by 2 bases, with 7 bases of the junction left unmatched. This CDR3 has 16 residues. The germline gives CDR1 LNHDA, CDR2 SQIVND (reference sequence). This chain's CDR3 is CASSSRLAGLTDTQYF. CDR3 in DNA: TGTGCCAGTAGTTCGCGACTAGCGGGCCTCACAGATACGCAGTATTTT.

This sequence joins TRBV7-3 and TRBJ1-4, with D hard to call. The germline gives CDR1 SGHTA, CDR2 FQGTGA. V was cut by 3 bases and J by 4 bases, with 9 bases left in between. This CDR3 contains 14 residues. DNA of the CDR3: TGTGCCAGCAGCTTGGGCAGGTTTAATGAAAAACTGTTTTTT. Its translation: CASSLGRFNEKLFF.

Here the CDR3 reads CASSLRAGGLYEQYF. The DNA of the CDR3 is TGTGCCAGCAGTTTAAGAGCGGGAGGGCTCTACGAGCAGTACTTC. The gene calls are TRBV12-3 or TRBV12-4 and TRBJ2-7; 10 nucleotides align to TRBD2. This CDR3 spans 15 amino acids. After removal of 2 bases from V and 3 bases from J, the junction contained 4 bases not matched to a gene.

The genes are TRBV2 and TRBJ2-1; D not certain. With 9 bases removed from V and 9 bases from J, the gap between germline ends came to 15 bases. This CDR3 is 12 amino acids long. Germline V lookup: CDR1 SNHLY, CDR2 FYNNEI. The CDR3 loop is CASQLLDGEQFF. The CDR3 DNA is TGTGCCAGTCAACTCCTGGATGGTGAGCAGTTCTTC.

The J gene is TRBJ1-2, the V gene TRBV6-8; a weak D match, TRBD1 (5 bases). Germline V gene lookup returns CDR1 MNHGY and CDR2 SAAAGT. This CDR3 is 12 amino acids long. The V end lost 5 bases, the J end lost 8 bases, and 12 bases lay between the germline ends. The CDR3 loop reads CASSVGTWGYTF. CDR3 sequence (DNA): TGTGCCAGCAGTGTCGGGACGTGGGGCTACACCTTC.

This clonotype was observed a handful of times. The V gene is TRBV7-9, the J gene TRBJ2-1, with D unresolved. The germline gives CDR1 SEHNR, CDR2 FQNEAQ (reference sequence). This CDR3 comprises 16 residues. The V end was cut by 4 bases, the J end by 1 base, with 14 bases between. The CDR3 region has the DNA TGTGCCAGCAGCTACAACCGACGCGGTTCCTACAATGAGCAGTTCTTC. Translated, it gives CASSYNRRGSYNEQFF.

The table lists this clonotype with a few counts. V and J are TRBV7-6 and TRBJ2-2, with TRBD1 matching 7 bases. CDR1 is SGHVS and CDR2 is FNYEAQ in the germline V gene. The CDR3 extends over 16 amino acids. Trimming removed 3 bases from V and 3 bases from J; junction bases left unmatched: 7. The CDR3 spells CASSFVWQGDTGELFF. CDR3 DNA: TGTGCCAGCAGCTTTGTTTGGCAGGGGGACACCGGGGAGCTGTTTTTT.

This sequence joins TRBV2 and TRBJ2-3; D unresolved. The CDR3 loop spans 13 amino acids. Deletions cut 6 bases from V and 6 bases from J, with 13 bases between. Germline CDR1 reads SNHLY; CDR2 reads FYNNEI. CDR3 in amino acids: CASRSRNTDTQYF. CDR3 DNA: TGTGCCAGCAGGAGTAGAAACACGGATACGCAGTATTTT. The full variable domain, rest sourced from reference TRBV2 and TRBJ2-3, is EPEVTQTPSHQVTQMGQEVILRCVPISNHLYFYWYRQILGQKVEFLVSFYNNEISEKSEIFDDQFSVERPDGSNFTLKIRSTKLEDSAMYFCASRSRNTDTQYFGPGTRLTVL.

This chain links TRBV12-5 with TRBJ1-1; 12 bases align to TRBD1. The CDR3 runs to 19 residues. Germline loops: CDR1 LGHNT, CDR2 FRNRAP. The junction had 13 bases not matched to a gene; V was cut back by 5 bases and J by 0 bases. The CDR3 sequence: CASGPRDRGPSNLNTEAFF. CDR3 nucleotides: TGTGCTAGTGGTCCTCGGGACAGGGGGCCCTCAAACTTGAACACTGAAGCTTTCTTT. The full variable domain, in which reference TRBV12-5 and TRBJ1-1 provide the parts outside the CDR3, is DARVTQTPRHKVTEMGQEVTMRCQPILGHNTVFWYRQTMMQGLELLAYFRNRAPLDDSGMPKDRFSAEMPDATLATLKIQPSEPRDSAVYFCASGPRDRGPSNLNTEAFFGQGTRLTVV.

The table lists this clonotype with many counts. The J gene is TRBJ2-7, the V gene TRBV7-8; 10 bases align to TRBD2. The CDR3 spans 13 residues. Germline CDR1 and CDR2: SGHVS and FQNEAQ. The trim removed 4 bases at V and 7 bases at J, leaving 4 bases unmatched. The CDR3 loop reads CASSSGLAKEQYF. The CDR3 coding sequence is TGTGCCAGCAGCTCGGGACTAGCGAAAGAGCAGTACTTC.

This clonotype was seen a few times. The genes are TRBV29-1 and TRBJ2-5; TRBD1 matches at 7 bases. Unmatched junction bases numbered 3, after V lost 6 bases and J lost 2 bases. The CDR3 is 12 amino acids. CDR1 and CDR2 (germline): SQVTM, ANQGSEA. The DNA of the CDR3 is TGCAGCGTGGGACAGAAACAAGAGACCCAGTACTTC. Encoded protein: CSVGQKQETQYF.

This clonotype was seen more than once but under ten times. The chain recombines TRBV28 with TRBJ2-5; 7 bases align to TRBD2. V lost 5 bases, J lost 0 bases, and 18 bases stayed unmatched. The CDR3 consists of 19 residues. Per the germline V gene, CDR1 is MDHEN and CDR2 is SYDVKM. As DNA, the CDR3 is TGTGCCAGCAGTATACCAAGCGGGACTCTCGGAGAATACCAAGAGACCCAGTACTTC. Translated, it gives CASSIPSGTLGEYQETQYF.

This chain connects TRBV5-4 to TRBJ1-1; D might be TRBD1 (6 bases). V was cut by 0 bases and J by 4 bases, with 10 bases left in between. Looked up from germline, CDR1 is SGHNT and CDR2 is YYREEE (reference sequence). The CDR3 is made up of 14 amino acids. The CDR3 region has the DNA TGTGCCAGCAGCTTGGAACAGGGCGGCACTGAAGCTTTCTTT. This encodes CASSLEQGGTEAFF.

The J gene is TRBJ2-3, the V gene TRBV20-1, with D possibly called TRBD1 or TRBD2 (6 bases each). Germline V gene data show CDR1 as DFQATT and CDR2 as SNEGSKA (reference sequence). V lost 2 bases to trimming and J lost 1 base, with 10 bases between them. The CDR3 has 14 amino acids. The CDR3, as DNA: TGCAGTGCTAGAAGGGGGGAGGGCACAGATACGCAGTATTTT. This translates into CSARRGEGTDTQYF.

The chain links TRBV6-2 or TRBV6-3 to TRBJ1-5, with a weak D call TRBD1 (5 bases). The V end was cut by 6 bases, the J end by 4 bases, with 16 bases between. CDR1 and CDR2 from the germline V gene are MNHEY and SVGEGT. This CDR3 contains 15 residues. The CDR3 loop is CASSSEGAQNQPQHF. CDR3 DNA: TGTGCCAGCAGCTCCGAAGGGGCCCAAAATCAGCCCCAGCATTTT.

This clonotype has a handful of counts. This sequence joins TRBV7-2 and TRBJ2-5; D may be TRBD2 (6 bases). The V gene's germline CDR1 is SGHTA and CDR2 FQGNSA. Trimming shortened V by 1 base and J by 10 bases, and 25 bases separated the two germline ends. The CDR3 spans 17 residues. The CDR3 sequence: CASSLDGGLGSKDNQYF. The CDR3 bases are TGTGCCAGCAGCTTAGATGGGGGGTTGGGCTCAAAGGATAACCAGTACTTC.

This clonotype showed up just a few times. The V gene is TRBV4-1, the J gene TRBJ2-1, with D tentatively TRBD1 or TRBD2 (5 bases each). Trimming removed 1 base from V and 3 bases from J, with 13 bases in between. Germline V gives CDR1 MGHRA, CDR2 YSYEKL. The length of the CDR3 is 16 residues. In DNA form, the CDR3 reads TGCGCCAGCAGCCAAGTGGGGGTGCGGATCTACAATGAGCAGTTCTTC. Translation: CASSQVGVRIYNEQFF.

The rearrangement uses TRBV12-5 and TRBJ1-1; 7 bases fit TRBD1. V lost 5 bases and J lost 4; bases outside the gene matches: 4. The CDR3 extends over 13 amino acids. Germline V gene sequence: CDR1 LGHNT, CDR2 FRNRAP. This CDR3 is CASGPQGGTEAFF. The CDR3 coding sequence is TGTGCTAGTGGTCCCCAGGGGGGCACTGAAGCTTTCTTT.

The rearrangement uses TRBV7-9 and TRBJ2-2, with 8 bases fitting TRBD2. This CDR3 region has 16 residues. CDR1 and CDR2 (germline): SEHNR, FQNEAQ (reference sequence). J gave up 5 bases and V 5 bases, and 10 bases lay outside the gene matches. The CDR3 region has the DNA TGTGCCAGCAGCCCCCCCGCGGGGGGATGGACCGGGGAGCTGTTTTTT. It encodes CASSPPAGGWTGELFF.

CDR3 sequence reads: CASSYGIAGETGELFF. CDR3 DNA sequence: TGTGCCAGCAGTTACGGGATAGCGGGAGAAACCGGGGAGCTGTTTTTT. V usage is TRBV6-2 or TRBV6-3 and J usage is TRBJ2-2, with 9 bases fitting TRBD2. The CDR3 covers 16 residues. The V segment lost 2 bases and the J segment 5 bases; nucleotides outside the gene matches: 6. In germline, CDR1 is MNHEY, CDR2 SVGEGT.

V is TRBV4-2 and J is TRBJ2-3; 7 bases match TRBD1. Germline V gene data show CDR1 as LGHNA and CDR2 as YNFKEQ. The CDR3 runs to 17 residues. V dropped 3 bases and J dropped 3; count of bases not matched to a gene: 12. In DNA, the CDR3 is TGTGCCAGCAGCCAGACGGGGACAGTCAAAGGGACAGATACGCAGTATTTT. Encoded protein: CASSQTGTVKGTDTQYF.

A few counts support this clonotype. This sequence joins TRBV27 and TRBJ2-2; 9 bases align to TRBD2. This CDR3 contains 17 residues. From germline, CDR1 is MNHEY and CDR2 SMNVEV (reference sequence). The V segment lost 4 bases and the J segment 4 bases; nucleotides outside the gene matches: 10. DNA of the CDR3: TGTGCCAGCAGTTACGACCTCGGGACTAGCCGCACCGGGGAGCTGTTTTTT. Residues: CASSYDLGTSRTGELFF.

This clonotype was observed many times. V is TRBV12-3 or TRBV12-4 and J is TRBJ1-2; D gene uncertain. V gave up 2 bases and J gave up 11 bases, with 15 bases separating them. The CDR3 is made up of 13 amino acids. The CDR3 sequence: CASSLQELLGYTF. The CDR3 nucleotides are TGTGCCAGCAGTTTACAGGAACTCCTAGGGTACACCTTC.

This clonotype was seen more than once but under ten times. This chain connects TRBV12-3 or TRBV12-4 to TRBJ2-1; D call uncertain. The V and J ends lost 3 bases and 0 bases respectively, with 6 bases between them. This CDR3 has 14 residues. CDR3 residues: CASSFDTSYNEQFF. Here the CDR3 DNA reads TGTGCCAGCAGTTTTGACACCTCCTACAATGAGCAGTTCTTC.